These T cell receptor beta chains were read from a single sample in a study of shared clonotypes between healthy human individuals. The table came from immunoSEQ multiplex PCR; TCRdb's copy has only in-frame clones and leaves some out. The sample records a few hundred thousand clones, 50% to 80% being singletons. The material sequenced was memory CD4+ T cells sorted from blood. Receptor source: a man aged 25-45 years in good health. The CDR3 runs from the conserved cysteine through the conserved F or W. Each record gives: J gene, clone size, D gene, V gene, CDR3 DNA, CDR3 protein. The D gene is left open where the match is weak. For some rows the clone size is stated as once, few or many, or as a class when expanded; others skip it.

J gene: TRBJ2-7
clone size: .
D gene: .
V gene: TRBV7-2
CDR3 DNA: TGTGCCAGCAGCTTAGCGCAGAACTCCTACGAGCAGTACTTC
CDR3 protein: CASSLAQNSYEQYF

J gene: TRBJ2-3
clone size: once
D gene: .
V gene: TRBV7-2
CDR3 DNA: TGTGCCAGCAGCCCCCCCGGGGCCGGCCCAGATACGCAGTATTTT
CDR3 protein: CASSPPGAGPDTQYF

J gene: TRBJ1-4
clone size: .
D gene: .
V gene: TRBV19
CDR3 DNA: TGTGCCAGTACTGCAGGGGCGCCGGGTGAAAAACTGTTTTTT
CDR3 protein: CASTAGAPGEKLFF

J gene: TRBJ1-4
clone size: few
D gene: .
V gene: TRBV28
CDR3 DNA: TGTGCCGGGCGAGGGGGGCCGGGAAGAGATGAAAAACTGTTTTTT
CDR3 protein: CAGRGGPGRDEKLFF

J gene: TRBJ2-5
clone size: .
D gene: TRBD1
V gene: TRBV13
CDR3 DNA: TGTGCCAGCAGCTCTACTCTACGACAGGGCGTACAAGAGACCCAGTACTTC
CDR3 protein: CASSSTLRQGVQETQYF

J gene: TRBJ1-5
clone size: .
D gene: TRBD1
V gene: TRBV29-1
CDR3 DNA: TGCAGCGTTGGGGAACAGGGGGCAAACGGTCAGCCCCAGCATTTT
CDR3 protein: CSVGEQGANGQPQHF

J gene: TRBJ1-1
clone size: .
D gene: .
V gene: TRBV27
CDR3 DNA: TGTGCCAGCAGTTCCTTCCCGCCAAGATACACTGAAGCTTTCTTT
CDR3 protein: CASSSFPPRYTEAFF

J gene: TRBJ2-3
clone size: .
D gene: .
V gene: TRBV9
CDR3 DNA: TGTGCCAGCAGCGTATCCGGGATGGCAGATACGCAGTATTTT
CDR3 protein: CASSVSGMADTQYF

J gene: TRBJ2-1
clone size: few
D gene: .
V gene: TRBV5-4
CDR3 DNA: TGTGCCAGCAGAGCGGACGTCTCTGAGCAGTTCTTC
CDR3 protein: CASRADVSEQFF

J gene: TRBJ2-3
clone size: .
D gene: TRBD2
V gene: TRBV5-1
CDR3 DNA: TGCGCCAGCAGCCGATCCACTAGCGGGAGTTTCAGGGGGTATTTT
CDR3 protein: CASSRSTSGSFRGYF

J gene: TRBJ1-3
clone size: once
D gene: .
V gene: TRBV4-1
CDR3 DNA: TGCGCCAGCAGCCAAAGGGAGCAGACTACCTCTGGAAACACCATATATTTT
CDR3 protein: CASSQREQTTSGNTIYF

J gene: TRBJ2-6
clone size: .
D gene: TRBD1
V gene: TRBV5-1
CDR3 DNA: TGCGCCAGCAGCTCCAGCAGAAAGACAGGGGCAACTGGGGCCAACGTCCTGACTTTC
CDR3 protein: CASSSSRKTGATGANVLTF

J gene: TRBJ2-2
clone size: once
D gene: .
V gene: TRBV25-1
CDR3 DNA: TGTGCCAGCCGTGGGTCGGTGAACACCGGGGAGCTGTTTTTT
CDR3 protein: CASRGSVNTGELFF

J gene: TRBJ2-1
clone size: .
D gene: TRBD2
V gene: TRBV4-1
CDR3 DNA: TGCGCCAGCAGCCCCCTAGCGGGACAAGGGAATGAGCAGTTCTTC
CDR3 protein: CASSPLAGQGNEQFF

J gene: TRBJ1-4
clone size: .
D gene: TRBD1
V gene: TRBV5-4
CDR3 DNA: TGTGCCAGCAGCACGGGACAGGATGAAAAACTGTTTTTT
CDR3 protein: CASSTGQDEKLFF

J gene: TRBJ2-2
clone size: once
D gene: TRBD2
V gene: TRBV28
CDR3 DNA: TGTGCCAGCAGTTTACATCCGCCTAGCGGAACCGCGAACACCGGGGAGCTGTTTTTT
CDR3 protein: CASSLHPPSGTANTGELFF

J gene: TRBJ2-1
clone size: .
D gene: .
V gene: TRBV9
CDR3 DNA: TGTGCCAGCAGCGTAGATCGTCCAGGGAAGGCGCAGTTCTTC
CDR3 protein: CASSVDRPGKAQFF

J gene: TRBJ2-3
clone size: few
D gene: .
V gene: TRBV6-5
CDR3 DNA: TGTGCCAGCAGAGATCCAGATACGCAGTATTTT
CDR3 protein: CASRDPDTQYF

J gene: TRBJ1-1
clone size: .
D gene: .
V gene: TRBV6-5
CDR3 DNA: TGTGCCAGCAGAAACAGCGACATGAACACTGAAGCTTTCTTT
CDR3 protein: CASRNSDMNTEAFF

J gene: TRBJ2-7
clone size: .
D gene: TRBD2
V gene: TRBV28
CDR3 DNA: TGTGCCAGTCAACTAGCGGGAGGTTTTCAGCAGTACTTC
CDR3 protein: CASQLAGGFQQYF

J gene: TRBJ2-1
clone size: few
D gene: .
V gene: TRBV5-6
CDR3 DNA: TGTGCCAGCAGCTTGGGGGGAGTCTCCTACAATGAGCAGTTCTTC
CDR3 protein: CASSLGGVSYNEQFF

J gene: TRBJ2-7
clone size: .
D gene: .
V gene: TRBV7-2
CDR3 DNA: TGTGCCAGCAGCCTCTTGGGGCTGACCTACGAGCAGTACTTC
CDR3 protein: CASSLLGLTYEQYF

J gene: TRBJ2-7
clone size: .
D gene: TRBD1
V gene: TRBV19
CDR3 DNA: TGTGCCAGTAGTTATCAACCGGGACAGGGCATCTACGAGCAGTACTTC
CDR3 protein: CASSYQPGQGIYEQYF

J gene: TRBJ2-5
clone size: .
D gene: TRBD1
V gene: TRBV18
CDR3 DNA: TGTGCCAGCTCCCCCCCAGGGGGCGGTTCGGAGACCCAGTACTTC
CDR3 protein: CASSPPGGGSETQYF

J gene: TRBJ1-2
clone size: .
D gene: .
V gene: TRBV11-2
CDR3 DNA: TGTGCCAGCAGCTTAGGAAAGGGAATAATGCGCTACACCTTC
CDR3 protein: CASSLGKGIMRYTF

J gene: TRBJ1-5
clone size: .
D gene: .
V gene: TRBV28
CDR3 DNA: TGTGCCAGCAGCTGGGACCTGGGCGGCAATCAGCCCCAGCATTTT
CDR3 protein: CASSWDLGGNQPQHF

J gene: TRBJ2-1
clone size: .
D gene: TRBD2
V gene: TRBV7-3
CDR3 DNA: TGTGCCAGCAGCGGAGGGAGCGGGAGTAACTACAATGAGCAGTTCTTC
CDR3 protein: CASSGGSGSNYNEQFF

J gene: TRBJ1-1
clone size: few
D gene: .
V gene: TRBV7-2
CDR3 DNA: TGTGCCAGCAGCTTAGAGGGGGGCGCAAGGGACACTGAAGCTTTCTTT
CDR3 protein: CASSLEGGARDTEAFF

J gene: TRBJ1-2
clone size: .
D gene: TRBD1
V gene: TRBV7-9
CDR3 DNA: TGTGCCAGCAGCTTAGGGGGGACAGGGCGAGATGGCTACACCTTC
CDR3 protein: CASSLGGTGRDGYTF

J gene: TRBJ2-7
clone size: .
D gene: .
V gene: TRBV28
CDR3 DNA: TGTGCCAGCAGTTCCGGACTTCCGAGCGGATACTTC
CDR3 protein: CASSSGLPSGYF

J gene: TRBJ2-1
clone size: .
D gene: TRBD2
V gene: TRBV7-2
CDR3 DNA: TGTGCCAGCAGCTTCACTATACGGGGGGGCAATGAGCAGTTCTTC
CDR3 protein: CASSFTIRGGNEQFF

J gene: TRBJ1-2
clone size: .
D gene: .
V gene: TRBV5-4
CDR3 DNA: TGTGCCAGCAGCTTGGAGGCGGGGGCTCGTCAGGGCTACACCTTC
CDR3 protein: CASSLEAGARQGYTF

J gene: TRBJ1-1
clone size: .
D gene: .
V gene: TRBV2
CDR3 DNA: TGTGCCAGCAGTAAACAGGGCGAGGCCGTTACTTTCTTT
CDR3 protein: CASSKQGEAVTFF

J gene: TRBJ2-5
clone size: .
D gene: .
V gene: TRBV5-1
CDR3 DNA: TGCGCCAGCAGCTTGATGCCCGGGGCCCAAGAGACCCAGTACTTC
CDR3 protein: CASSLMPGAQETQYF

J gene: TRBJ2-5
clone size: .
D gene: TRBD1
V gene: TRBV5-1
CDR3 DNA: TGCACCAGCAGCTTGTGGGGACAGGGGCAAGAGACCCAGTACTTC
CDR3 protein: CTSSLWGQGQETQYF

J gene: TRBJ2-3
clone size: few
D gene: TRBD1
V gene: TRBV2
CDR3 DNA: TGTGCCAGCAGCGAACAGGGGCTTAGGACAGATACGCAGTATTTT
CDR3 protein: CASSEQGLRTDTQYF

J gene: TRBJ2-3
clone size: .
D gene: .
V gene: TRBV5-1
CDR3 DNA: TGCGCCAGCAGCTTGGTAGGGGAACCAGAGGATACGCAGTATTTT
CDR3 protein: CASSLVGEPEDTQYF

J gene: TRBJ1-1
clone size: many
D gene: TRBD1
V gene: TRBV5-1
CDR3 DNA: TGCGCCAGCAGCTTCGGACAGGGCACTGAAGCTTTCTTT
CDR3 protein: CASSFGQGTEAFF

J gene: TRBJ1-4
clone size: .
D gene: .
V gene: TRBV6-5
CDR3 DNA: TGTGCCAGCAGTTCCCAGGGGAGACCTAATGAAAAACTGTTTTTT
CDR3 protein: CASSSQGRPNEKLFF

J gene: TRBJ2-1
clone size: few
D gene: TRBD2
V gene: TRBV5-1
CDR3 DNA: TGCGCCAGCAGCGGGGGGGGACGAGCGGGAGGGCCCAATGAGCAGTTCTTC
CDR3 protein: CASSGGGRAGGPNEQFF

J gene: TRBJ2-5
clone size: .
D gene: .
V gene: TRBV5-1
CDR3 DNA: TGCGCCAGCAGCAACGGGGCGCGAGGGGAGACCCAGTACTTC
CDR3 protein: CASSNGARGETQYF

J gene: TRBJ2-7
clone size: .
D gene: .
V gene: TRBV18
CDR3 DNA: TGTGCCAGCTCACCGGGGCCTTACCCCTACGAGCAGTACTTC
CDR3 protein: CASSPGPYPYEQYF

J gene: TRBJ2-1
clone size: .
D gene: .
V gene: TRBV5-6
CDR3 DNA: TGTGCCAGCAGCCTCATCCGGGGCCCGGGTACCGATGAGCAGTTCTTC
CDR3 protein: CASSLIRGPGTDEQFF